The 23 T cell receptor beta chains reported below all come from one sample, sequenced in a study of cytomegalovirus exposure and HLA in healthy donors. It was with 60 Vbeta and 13 Jbeta primers that the PCR ran. The assay was immunoSEQ multiplex PCR, and TCRdb's table has in-frame clones only and misses some. The profile shows 280,000 or so clones, around 90% of them singletons. The sample comprised PBMCs. These receptors came from a woman aged 18-29 years in good health and CMV-seronegative.

This chain uses TRBV4-1 with TRBJ2-3, with TRBD2 matching 13 bases. V shed 4 bases and J 4 bases; nucleotides not matched to a gene: 5. CDR3 length equals 16 residues. Per germline, CDR1 MGHRA and CDR2 YSYEKL. The CDR3 nucleotides read TGCGCCAGCAGCCGACGCACTAGCGGGGGGGCAGATACGCAGTATTTT. This translates into CASSRRTSGGADTQYF.

The chain combines TRBV30 with TRBJ1-5; 8 bases map to TRBD1. CDR3 length: 13 residues. Germline V gene data show CDR1 as GTSNPN and CDR2 as SVGIG (reference sequence). Trimming cost V 2 bases and J 5 bases; bases outside gene matches: 2. The CDR3 DNA follows: TGTGCCTGGAGTACAGGGGGGGATCAGCCCCAGCATTTT. It yields the protein CAWSTGGDQPQHF.

V is TRBV7-9 and J is TRBJ2-1; maybe TRBD1 (5 bases). This CDR3 has 16 residues. Deletions cut 5 bases from V and 7 bases from J, with 21 bases between. Germline V CDR1 and CDR2: SEHNR, FQNEAQ (reference sequence). CDR3 coding DNA: TGTGCCAGCAGCCCGATGGACACCCCGGTAGGGAATGAGCAGTTCTTC. Translated: CASSPMDTPVGNEQFF. The full variable domain, in which reference TRBV7-9 and TRBJ2-1 provide the parts outside the CDR3, is DTGVSQNPRHKITKRGQNVTFRCDPISEHNRLYWYRQTLGQGPEFLTYFQNEAQLEKSRLLSDRFSAERPKGSFSTLEIQRTEQGDSAMYLCASSPMDTPVGNEQFFGPGTRLTVL.

The rearrangement uses TRBV10-3 and TRBJ1-2, with 10 bases that match TRBD1. Per the germline V gene, CDR1 is ENHRY and CDR2 is SYGVKD. The CDR3 contains 14 residues. V trimming: 6 bases; J trimming: 3 bases; junction bases outside the gene matches: 4. CDR3 DNA: TGTGCCATCAGATCAGGGACAGGGGACTATGGCTACACCTTC. Its protein product is CAIRSGTGDYGYTF.

The rearrangement links TRBV7-3 to TRBJ2-1; no firm D call. Looked up from germline, CDR1 is SGHTA and CDR2 is FQGTGA. The CDR3 is 14 residues long. V was cut by 1 base and J by 8 bases, with 12 bases left in between. CDR3 sequence: CASSLNQLRDEQFF. CDR3 in DNA: TGTGCCAGCAGCTTAAACCAGCTTCGGGATGAGCAGTTCTTC.

The gene calls are TRBV7-9 and TRBJ1-1, with D uncertain. Germline V gene data show CDR1 as SEHNR and CDR2 as FQNEAQ (reference sequence). The CDR3 is 14 residues long. Between the trimmed V and J ends, which lost 5 bases and 1 base, there was a span of 11 bases. CDR3 residues: CASSREKANTEAFF. The CDR3 bases are TGTGCCAGCAGCCGGGAGAAGGCGAACACTGAAGCTTTCTTT.

CDR3 DNA sequence: TGCGCCAGCAGCCCAGAACCCCTAGGGGGTAGATCGGGTTCACCCCTCCACTTT. Translation: CASSPEPLGGRSGSPLHF. The gene calls are TRBV5-1 and TRBJ1-6; possibly TRBD1 for D (6 bases). Germline loops: CDR1 SGHRS, CDR2 YFSETQ. The CDR3 is 18 amino acids. The V end was cut by 4 bases, the J end by 9 bases, with 26 bases between.

This rearrangement joins TRBV7-9 to TRBJ1-2, with a possible D match to TRBD1 (6 bases). The V gene's germline CDR1 is SEHNR and CDR2 FQNEAQ (reference sequence). Trimming shortened V by 5 bases and J by 0 bases, and 13 bases separated the two germline ends. CDR3 length: 15 amino acids. The CDR3 spells CASSQRDTSNYGYTF. The CDR3 region has the DNA TGTGCCAGCAGCCAGCGGGACACCTCTAACTATGGCTACACCTTC. Drawing the rest from reference TRBV7-9 and TRBJ1-2, the complete variable domain is DTGVSQNPRHKITKRGQNVTFRCDPISEHNRLYWYRQTLGQGPEFLTYFQNEAQLEKSRLLSDRFSAERPKGSFSTLEIQRTEQGDSAMYLCASSQRDTSNYGYTFGSGTRLTVV.

The chain links TRBV19 to TRBJ1-5; 9 bases line up with TRBD1. Germline V gene sequence: CDR1 LNHDA, CDR2 SQIVND (reference sequence). The CDR3 has 15 residues. V shed 7 bases, J shed 4 bases, and the junction held 8 bases outside the gene matches. The CDR3 bases are TGTGCCAGTAAAGACGGACAGGGGAATAATCAGCCCCAGCATTTT. It encodes CASKDGQGNNQPQHF.

The gene calls are TRBV19 and TRBJ1-4, with D possibly TRBD1 on 5 matching bases. Germline V CDR1 and CDR2: LNHDA, SQIVND (reference sequence). Trimming took off 6 bases at V and 5 bases at J, with 22 bases between the two ends. The CDR3 extends over 17 amino acids. CDR3 bases: TGTGCCAGTAGAGGGGTTCCGGGTTCGGCGACGAATGAAAAACTGTTTTTT. Amino acids: CASRGVPGSATNEKLFF.

CDR3: CASSGDRVGYNEQFF. The DNA of the CDR3 is TGCGCCAGCAGTGGGGACAGGGTAGGGTACAATGAGCAGTTCTTC. The chain employs TRBV10-1 and TRBJ2-1, with 9 bases identical to TRBD1. Germline CDR1 and CDR2: WNHNN and SYGVQD (reference sequence). CDR3 size: 15 residues. Unmatched junction bases numbered 5, after V lost 4 bases and J lost 4 bases.

The chain employs TRBV6-5 and TRBJ2-5, with D maybe TRBD2 (5 bases). The length of the CDR3 is 12 residues. V shed 5 bases and J shed 4 bases, with 8 bases lying between them. CDR1 MNHEY and CDR2 SVGAGI come from the germline V gene. For the CDR3, the DNA is TGTGCCAGCAGTCGGGCGGGAGAGACCCAGTACTTC. Amino acid sequence: CASSRAGETQYF.

The chain employs TRBV29-1 and TRBJ1-3; TRBD1 might be the D (6 bases). The CDR3 spans 14 residues. V lost 7 bases and J 0 bases, leaving 13 bases between the germline ends. Germline CDR1 is SQVTM and CDR2 is ANQGSEA. CDR3 coding DNA: TGCAGCGCAGAAACAGGGACCTCTGGAAACACCATATATTTT. Translating it yields CSAETGTSGNTIYF. Filled out from reference TRBV29-1 and TRBJ1-3, the complete variable domain reads SAVISQKPSRDICQRGTSLTIQCQVDSQVTMMFWYRQQPGQSLTLIATANQGSEATYESGFVIDKFPISRPNLTFSTLTVSNMSPEDSSIYLCSAETGTSGNTIYFGEGSWLTVV.

The CDR3 region is CASSGSRLAPLHF. The DNA of the CDR3 is TGTGCCAGCAGTGGAAGCAGGCTTGCACCCCTCCACTTT. The V and J genes are TRBV6-5 and TRBJ1-6, with unresolved D. Trimming took off 5 bases at V and 11 bases at J, with 13 bases between the two ends. The length of the CDR3 is 13 residues. Germline CDR1 and CDR2: MNHEY and SVGAGI.

The J gene is TRBJ2-7, the V gene TRBV27, with 9 bases that match TRBD1. CDR1 is MNHEY, CDR2 SMNVEV, per germline (reference sequence). Trimming removed 2 bases from V and 3 bases from J; junction bases left unmatched: 5. The CDR3 sequence is 15 residues long. CDR3 residues: CASSLAWTGDYEQYF. DNA for the CDR3: TGTGCCAGCAGTTTAGCCTGGACAGGGGACTACGAGCAGTACTTC.

This chain links TRBV27 with TRBJ1-5, with a weak D call TRBD1 (5 bases). This CDR3 comprises 13 residues. Deletions cut 8 bases from V and 4 bases from J, with 12 bases between. Germline V lookup: CDR1 MNHEY, CDR2 SMNVEV (reference sequence). Here the CDR3 reads CASGLGGNQPQHF. CDR3 nucleotides: TGTGCCAGCGGGCTGGGGGGGAATCAGCCCCAGCATTTT.

The chain recombines TRBV6-5 with TRBJ1-1, with a tentative D call TRBD1 (5 bases). This CDR3 has 15 residues. V lost 0 bases to trimming and J lost 4 bases, with 12 bases between them. Germline CDR1 and CDR2: MNHEY and SVGAGI. CDR3 sequence: CASSYSTRGSTEAFF. DNA of the CDR3: TGTGCCAGCAGTTACTCGACCCGGGGGAGCACTGAAGCTTTCTTT.

As to this clone: This same CDR3 is encoded by further DNA sequences in the sample. The chain has TRBV30 and TRBJ1-5; 7 bases are a match to TRBD1. V was pared by 3 bases and J by 5 bases, with 4 bases of the junction left unmatched. CDR3 length: 13 amino acids. Germline-derived CDR1 and CDR2 are GTSNPN and SVGIG (reference sequence). The CDR3 here is CAWSAGTDQPQHF. The DNA of the CDR3 is TGTGCCTGGAGCGCCGGGACAGATCAGCCCCAGCATTTT.

The chain uses TRBV5-1 and TRBJ1-2; perhaps TRBD1 as D (6 bases). V lost 5 bases, J lost 6 bases, and 17 bases lay in between. Germline V gene data show CDR1 as SGHRS and CDR2 as YFSETQ. The CDR3 is 14 amino acids. The CDR3 sequence is CASSRDHRVDGYTF. Written as DNA, the CDR3 is TGCGCCAGCAGTAGGGACCACAGGGTAGATGGCTACACCTTC. Looking up the rest from reference TRBV5-1 and TRBJ1-2 gives the full variable domain: KAGVTQTPRYLIKTRGQQVTLSCSPISGHRSVSWYQQTPGQGLQFLFEYFSETQRNKGNFPGRFSGRQFSNSRSEMNVSTLELGDSALYLCASSRDHRVDGYTFGSGTRLTVV.

J is TRBJ2-1 and V is TRBV2; 8 bases align to TRBD2. This CDR3 spans 16 amino acids. Germline V lookup: CDR1 SNHLY, CDR2 FYNNEI. V was pared by 6 bases and J by 7 bases, with 14 bases of the junction left unmatched. This CDR3 is CASREGSGGPVNEQFF. DNA for the CDR3: TGTGCCAGCAGAGAGGGGTCGGGGGGGCCGGTAAATGAGCAGTTCTTC.

The rearrangement links TRBV5-1 to TRBJ2-3, with D unresolved. Germline loops: CDR1 SGHRS, CDR2 YFSETQ. The germline V and J ends were trimmed by 0 bases and 0 bases, with 8 bases remaining between them. This CDR3 has 15 residues. The CDR3 here is CASSLVTRSTDTQYF. CDR3 nucleotides: TGCGCCAGCAGCTTGGTAACCAGAAGCACAGATACGCAGTATTTT.

The chain's CDR3 is CASSFPGGGSPLHF. The CDR3 DNA sequence: TGTGCCAGCAGTTTCCCAGGGGGCGGGTCACCCCTCCACTTT. The chain uses TRBV28 and TRBJ1-6, with 8 bases fitting TRBD1. The CDR3 spans 14 residues. Germline CDR1 reads MDHEN; CDR2 reads SYDVKM. The ends lost 3 bases at V and 10 bases at J; junction bases unmatched: 5.

This chain uses TRBV5-1 with TRBJ2-7; a weak D match, TRBD1 (5 bases). CDR1 SGHRS and CDR2 YFSETQ come from the germline V gene. The V and J ends lost 3 bases and 4 bases respectively, with 14 bases between them. This CDR3 comprises 14 residues. The DNA for the CDR3 is TGCGCCAGCAGCTATGTCAACAGGTTTTACGAGCAGTACTTC. Translated: CASSYVNRFYEQYF.